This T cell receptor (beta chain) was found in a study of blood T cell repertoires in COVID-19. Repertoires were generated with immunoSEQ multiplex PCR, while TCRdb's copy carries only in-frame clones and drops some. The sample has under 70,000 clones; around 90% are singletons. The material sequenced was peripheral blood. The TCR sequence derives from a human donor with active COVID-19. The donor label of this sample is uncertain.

Written as DNA, the CDR3 is TGCAGCGTTGAAACAGGGTACAACGAGCAGTACTTC. Its translation: CSVETGYNEQYF. This sequence joins TRBV29-1 and TRBJ2-7, with D possibly matching TRBD1 (6 bases). The CDR3 is 12 amino acids. Germline V CDR1 and CDR2: SQVTM, ANQGSEA. Deletions cut 2 bases from V and 5 bases from J, with 10 bases between.